The 16 T cell receptor beta chains below were found in one sample sequenced in a study of cytomegalovirus exposure and HLA in healthy donors. The PCR ran on 60 Vbeta and 13 Jbeta primers. The assay was immunoSEQ multiplex PCR, and TCRdb's table has in-frame clones only and misses some. The table lists about 210,000 clones, roughly 83% of them singletons, with approximately 0.4% in the top ten. Specimen: PBMCs. Receptors were obtained from a male donor in good health and CMV-seropositive.

The chain couples TRBV9 to TRBJ1-1, with D possibly matching TRBD1 (5 bases). Trimming stripped 2 bases from V and 3 bases from J, with 8 bases between. This CDR3 region has 13 residues. From germline, CDR1 is SGDLS and CDR2 YYNGEE. CDR3 DNA: TGTGCCAGCAGCGTGCAGGGCGACACTGAAGCTTTCTTT. Translation gives CASSVQGDTEAFF. The whole variable domain, filled in from reference TRBV9 and TRBJ1-1, reads DSGVTQTPKHLITATGQRVTLRCSPRSGDLSVYWYQQSLDQGLQFLIQYYNGEERAKGNILERFSAQQFPDLHSELNLSSLELGDSALYFCASSVQGDTEAFFGQGTRLTVV.

V gene TRBV5-4 combines with J gene TRBJ2-4; 9 nucleotides line up with TRBD1. CDR1 and CDR2 from the germline V gene are SGHNT and YYREEE (reference sequence). The ends lost 3 bases at V and 2 bases at J; junction bases unmatched: 9. The CDR3 loop spans 17 amino acids. The CDR3 coding sequence is TGTGCCAGCAGCTCTCCCGGGACAGGGTCGACCAAAAACATTCAGTACTTC. It encodes CASSSPGTGSTKNIQYF.

Notes on this clone: Distinct nucleotide sequences in the sample also encode this CDR3. The chain employs TRBV7-6 and TRBJ1-1; possible D gene TRBD1, 5 bases. Germline V CDR1 and CDR2: SGHVS, FNYEAQ. Trimming shortened V by 5 bases and J by 6 bases, and 19 bases separated the two germline ends. This CDR3 contains 15 residues. The CDR3 sequence: CASSLDLGGSSEAFF. The CDR3 DNA reads as TGTGCCAGCAGCCTAGACCTGGGGGGTAGCTCTGAAGCTTTCTTT.

This clone was seen just once. The chain has TRBV21-1 and TRBJ2-3; no check of the table's D call, TRBD2, against the DNA was made. TRBV21-1 constitutes a pseudogene. This CDR3 comprises 13 residues. CDR3: CASSKVLAGRRPF. The CDR3 DNA reads TGTGCCAGCAGCAAAGTTCTCGCGGGCCGCCGGCCCTTT.

The J gene is TRBJ2-1, the V gene TRBV7-2; TRBD2 aligns across 10 bases. Looked up from germline, CDR1 is SGHTA and CDR2 is FQGNSA. V lost 5 bases and J lost 4; bases outside the gene matches: 5. This CDR3 region has 15 residues. The CDR3 sequence is CASSRELAGYNEQFF. The CDR3 bases are TGTGCCAGCAGCCGAGAACTAGCGGGGTACAATGAGCAGTTCTTC.

The chain employs TRBV9 and TRBJ1-1; no clear D gene. Germline-derived CDR1 and CDR2 are SGDLS and YYNGEE. This CDR3 is built from 15 residues. V was trimmed by 2 bases and J by 0 bases, leaving 11 bases between them. CDR3 coding DNA: TGTGCCAGCAGCGTTAGAGAAATTATGAACACTGAAGCTTTCTTT. This codes for CASSVREIMNTEAFF.

The V and J genes are TRBV27 and TRBJ1-5; no clear D. This CDR3 contains 17 residues. Trimming removed 1 base from V and 0 bases from J, with 13 bases in between. The germline V gene has CDR1 MNHEY and CDR2 SMNVEV (reference sequence). In DNA form, the CDR3 reads TGTGCCAGCAGTTTATACGCGGGCCTCTATAGCAATCAGCCCCAGCATTTT. Protein: CASSLYAGLYSNQPQHF.

This chain links TRBV4-1 with TRBJ1-6; TRBD1 is a possible D gene (6 bases). Trimming cost V 0 bases and J 1 base, with 16 bases left between them. This CDR3 is built from 19 residues. Germline loops: CDR1 MGHRA, CDR2 YSYEKL. Written as DNA, the CDR3 is TGCGCCAGCAGCCAAGATGGTGGCAGGGGTTCATCCTATAATTCACCCCTCCACTTT. As protein: CASSQDGGRGSSYNSPLHF.

The V gene is TRBV5-8, the J gene TRBJ1-1; D perhaps matches TRBD1 (5 bases). CDR3 length: 16 amino acids. Germline V gives CDR1 SGHTS, CDR2 YDEGEE. Trimming shortened V by 4 bases and J by 0 bases, and 16 bases separated the two germline ends. As DNA, the CDR3 is TGTGCCAGCAGCCTGGGGGAGGGGTTGATGAACACTGAAGCTTTCTTT. It yields the protein CASSLGEGLMNTEAFF.

The chain combines TRBV28 with TRBJ1-6; D remains ambiguous. The CDR3 covers 12 residues. Germline V gene lookup returns CDR1 MDHEN and CDR2 SYDVKM. With 10 bases removed from V and 8 bases from J, the gap between germline ends came to 12 bases. The CDR3 nucleotides are TGTGCCACTCTCGTCGGGGATTCACCCCTCCACTTT. Encoded protein: CATLVGDSPLHF.

The chain carries TRBV9 and TRBJ2-4; D may be TRBD2 (6 bases). The CDR3 runs 16 residues. Germline CDR1 is SGDLS and CDR2 is YYNGEE. V shed 0 bases and J shed 6 bases, with 16 bases lying between them. The CDR3 region is CASSVAPGQAGNIQYF. The CDR3 nucleotides read TGTGCCAGCAGCGTAGCCCCCGGCCAAGCGGGAAACATTCAGTACTTC.

This clone was seen just once. The rearrangement links TRBV27 to TRBJ1-5, with a weak D call TRBD1 (6 bases). CDR3 length: 15 amino acids. V was clipped by 4 bases and J by 3 bases, with 13 bases between them. Germline V CDR1 and CDR2: MNHEY, SMNVEV (reference sequence). The CDR3 nucleotides read TGTGCCAGCAGTTCCCGACAGGTCTACAATCAGCCCCAGCATTTT. As protein: CASSSRQVYNQPQHF.

This CDR3 reads CASSSDFLNTEAFF. As DNA, the CDR3 is TGTGCCAGCAGCTCGGACTTCTTAAACACTGAAGCTTTCTTT. The chain carries TRBV9 and TRBJ1-1; D is uncertain. Trimming stripped 4 bases from V and 2 bases from J, with 12 bases between. The CDR3 runs to 14 residues. CDR1 SGDLS and CDR2 YYNGEE come from the germline V gene.

The chain recombines TRBV5-1 with TRBJ2-1; TRBD1 matches 8 bases. This CDR3 comprises 15 residues. The germline V gene has CDR1 SGHRS and CDR2 YFSETQ. The J segment lost 4 bases and the V segment lost 1 base, leaving 4 bases of the junction unmatched. This chain's CDR3 is CASSLSTGGYNEQFF. The CDR3 bases are TGCGCCAGCAGCTTGAGTACAGGGGGATACAATGAGCAGTTCTTC. Supplemented by reference TRBV5-1 and TRBJ2-1, the full variable domain reads KAGVTQTPRYLIKTRGQQVTLSCSPISGHRSVSWYQQTPGQGLQFLFEYFSETQRNKGNFPGRFSGRQFSNSRSEMNVSTLELGDSALYLCASSLSTGGYNEQFFGPGTRLTVL.

This chain uses TRBV7-8 with TRBJ1-1; TRBD1 is a possible D gene (6 bases). The germline V gene has CDR1 SGHVS and CDR2 FQNEAQ. This CDR3 spans 14 amino acids. The V gene lost 4 bases and the J gene lost 0 bases, with 9 bases spanning the gap. CDR3: CASSSQGMNTEAFF. The CDR3 DNA reads as TGTGCCAGCAGCTCCCAGGGGATGAACACTGAAGCTTTCTTT.

The chain recombines TRBV28 with TRBJ1-2; 7 bases are a match to TRBD1. Trimming cost V 6 bases and J 1 base; bases outside gene matches: 11. This CDR3 spans 16 amino acids. Per the germline V gene, CDR1 is MDHEN and CDR2 is SYDVKM. Here the CDR3 DNA reads TGTGCCAGCAGCCCTCCCGGACAGGAGAGTAACTATGGCTACACCTTC. Its protein is CASSPPGQESNYGYTF.